This section outlines one T cell receptor (beta chain) sequence together with its context. What it binds is not known. Blood got drawn at baseline, again on cycle 4 day 1, and then on cycle 7 day 1. The entry originates in a study of OX40 agonist ivuxolimab in advanced cancers. The CDR3 is 13 amino acids. From germline, CDR1 is MNHNS and CDR2 SASEGT. V lost 7 bases, J lost 1 base, and 4 bases stayed unmatched. Repertoires were generated with immunoSEQ multiplex PCR, while TCRdb's copy carries only in-frame clones and drops some. In the table there are approximately 58,000 clones, around 80% of which are singletons. General study points: CD8+ T cells showed, on average, more clonal expansion than CD4+ cells.

V and J are TRBV6-1 and TRBJ2-7, with 7 bases aligning to TRBD1. The source material was CD4+ or CD8+ T cells sorted from blood, sampled in a trial of the OX40 agonist ivuxolimab. This clonotype was obtained from an adult with an advanced solid tumor such as melanoma, head and neck, liver or kidney cancer. The CDR3 region has the DNA TGTGCCAGCACCTGGGGACAGTCCTACGAGCAGTACTTC. Its translation is CASTWGQSYEQYF.